The 9 T cell receptor beta chains listed next were all sequenced from one sample in a study of blood T cell repertoires in COVID-19. Produced via immunoSEQ multiplex PCR; TCRdb's table is partial and in-frame only. This sample yields roughly 74,000 clones, of which 84% are seen a single time; 30% to 45% belongs to the top ten. Specimen: peripheral blood. The receptors stem from a man in his 70s with acute or convalescent COVID-19.

This chain links TRBV5-1 with TRBJ2-5; 7 nucleotides agree with TRBD1. Looked up from germline, CDR1 is SGHRS and CDR2 is YFSETQ. The CDR3 is 16 residues long. Trimming at V came to 5 bases and at J to 4 bases, leaving 14 bases not matched to a gene. For the CDR3, the DNA is TGCGCCAGCAGACCCCAAACCACAGGGGCCGGAGAGACCCAGTACTTC. Its translation: CASRPQTTGAGETQYF.

The chain has TRBV11-2 and TRBJ1-3; possibly TRBD1 for D (6 bases). V was shortened by 3 bases and J by 4 bases, with 16 bases between the two germline ends. In germline, CDR1 is SGHAT, CDR2 FQNNGV. This CDR3 has 16 amino acids. The CDR3 protein is CASSFFGRGAGNTIYF. In nucleotides, the CDR3 is TGTGCCAGCAGCTTTTTCGGCAGGGGAGCAGGAAACACCATATATTTT.

The chain carries TRBV6-5 and TRBJ1-1; possibly TRBD1 for D (6 bases). Germline V gene sequence: CDR1 MNHEY, CDR2 SVGAGI. Trimming took off 4 bases at V and 1 base at J, with 10 bases between the two ends. The CDR3 is 14 amino acids. The CDR3 protein is CASSSRQANTEAFF. The CDR3 nucleotides read TGTGCCAGCAGTTCCCGACAGGCGAACACTGAAGCTTTCTTT.

The chain links TRBV20-1 to TRBJ1-1; 10 bases match TRBD1. CDR1 and CDR2 from the germline V gene are DFQATT and SNEGSKA (reference sequence). V shed 7 bases, J shed 11 bases, and the junction held 7 bases outside the gene matches. The CDR3 totals 11 residues. The CDR3 sequence: CSGGQGVLAFF. The CDR3 nucleotides are TGCAGTGGAGGACAGGGGGTGTTGGCTTTCTTT.

The rearrangement joins TRBV4-1 to TRBJ1-6, with 8 bases lining up with TRBD1. Germline V gene data show CDR1 as MGHRA and CDR2 as YSYEKL. The junction had 6 bases not matched to a gene; V was cut back by 2 bases and J by 9 bases. The CDR3 covers 15 residues. The CDR3 is CASSQQGAIGSPLHF. Here the CDR3 DNA reads TGCGCCAGCAGCCAACAGGGGGCAATCGGTTCACCCCTCCACTTT.

This chain links TRBV6-5 with TRBJ1-3; possibly TRBD1 for D (5 bases). The germline CDR1 and CDR2 sequences are MNHEY and SVGAGI. The V gene lost 10 bases and the J gene lost 2 bases, with 12 bases spanning the gap. The CDR3 spans 13 residues. DNA of the CDR3: TGTGCCACCCGGGGGGTGGCTGGAAACACCATATATTTT. This sequence encodes CATRGVAGNTIYF.

This chain connects TRBV4-2 to TRBJ2-5, with TRBD2 matching 7 bases. Germline V CDR1 and CDR2: LGHNA, YNFKEQ. The V gene end was trimmed by 4 bases and the J gene end by 0 bases; junction bases not matched to a gene: 8. The CDR3 is made up of 16 amino acids. The CDR3 DNA reads TGTGCCAGCAGCCCCAAGCGGGGTGCCAACCAAGAGACCCAGTACTTC. This sequence encodes CASSPKRGANQETQYF.

V is TRBV27 and J is TRBJ2-7; 13 nucleotides line up with TRBD2. The CDR3 runs to 14 residues. V was clipped by 5 bases and J by 5 bases; unmatched bases: 3. The germline CDR1 and CDR2 sequences are MNHEY and SMNVEV (reference sequence). DNA for the CDR3: TGTGCCAGCAGTCGGACTAGCGGGGGCCACGAGCAGTACTTC. Translating it yields CASSRTSGGHEQYF.

The chain combines TRBV5-1 with TRBJ1-1; a weak D match, TRBD1 (5 bases). With 4 bases removed from V and 5 bases from J, the gap between germline ends came to 15 bases. The CDR3 covers 14 residues. CDR1 is SGHRS, CDR2 YFSETQ, per germline. CDR3 residues: CASSGQGGGTEAFF. DNA of the CDR3: TGCGCCAGCAGCGGGCAGGGTGGCGGAACTGAAGCTTTCTTT.